Following are 15 T cell receptor beta chains from one sample sequenced in a study of T cell clonality in common variable immunodeficiency. The method was immunoSEQ multiplex PCR; TCRdb's version includes in-frame clones alone and lacks a portion of them. This repertoire lists around 40,000 clones without singletons; 2.5% to 3% sits in the top ten. Sample: peripheral blood mononuclear cells. All receptors come from a person aged 18 to 75 in good health.

This clone was detected many times. The read terminates 3 residues ahead of where the CDR3 ends, so the germline J gene completes it. This sequence joins TRBV2 and TRBJ2-5; 9 bases fit TRBD2. Germline-derived CDR1 and CDR2 are SNHLY and FYNNEI. V was clipped by 6 bases and J by 6 bases; unmatched bases: 14. The CDR3 covers 16 residues. The sequenced CDR3 bases are TGTGCCAGCAGAGGTTCCCATAGCGGGAGTTGGAAGACC. Translation: CASRGSHSGSWKT. In full, the CDR3 is CASRGSHSGSWKTQYF.

CDR3 DNA (partial): TGTGCCAGCAGTAACGGAGGTTCGGGGTATGGC. This translates into CASSNGGSGYG. The CDR3, in full, reads CASSNGGSGYGYTF. This chain joins TRBV7-9 and TRBJ1-2; D is unclear. The read ends 3 residues early relative to the CDR3; the germline J gene fills the gap. This CDR3 is 14 amino acids long. The germline V gene has CDR1 SEHNR and CDR2 FQNEAQ (reference sequence). Trimming removed 6 bases from V and 5 bases from J, with 16 bases in between.

There are many counts of this clone. The CDR3 end lies 3 residues beyond the end of the read and is filled in from the germline J gene. The chain links TRBV10-3 to TRBJ2-4; 13 bases agree with TRBD2. After removal of 3 bases from V and 4 bases from J, the junction contained 6 bases not matched to a gene. CDR1 is ENHRY and CDR2 is SYGVKD in the germline V gene. The CDR3 extends over 17 amino acids. CDR3 DNA, as far as it was read: TGTGCCATCAGTGATCCCGGACTAGCGGGAGTTAAAAACATT. This codes for CAISDPGLAGVKNI. The CDR3 reads in full as CAISDPGLAGVKNIQYF.

Only a few counts were recorded for this clone. Read coverage stops 3 residues before the CDR3 terminus; the germline J gene supplies the remainder. The gene calls are TRBV11-2 and TRBJ2-2, with TRBD2 identical over 12 bases. CDR1 and CDR2 (germline): SGHAT, FQNNGV. V dropped 4 bases and J dropped 10; count of bases not matched to a gene: 1. This CDR3 is built from 13 residues. The CDR3: CASSSSGGVELFF. The covered CDR3 bases are TGTGCCAGCAGCTCTAGCGGGGGGGTGGAG.

This clone was observed many times. The read is 3 residues too short to cover the CDR3 end, so that end is filled in from the germline J gene. The rearrangement links TRBV20-1 to TRBJ2-7; 8 positions agree with TRBD2. This CDR3 has 13 amino acids. Germline assignment: CDR1 DFQATT and CDR2 SNEGSKA (reference sequence). The ends lost 1 base at V and 6 bases at J; junction bases unmatched: 5. The CDR3 here is CSARGRGAGEQYF. The covered CDR3 bases are TGCAGTGCTAGAGGGCGGGGGGCAGGCGAG.

This clone appeared many times. The DNA ends 3 residues before the CDR3 does, and the rest of the CDR3 is filled in from the germline J gene. J is TRBJ2-1 and V is TRBV14, with TRBD2 as a possible D gene (5 bases). There are 16 residues in the CDR3. Trimming took off 1 base at V and 0 bases at J, with 10 bases between the two ends. Germline V gene sequence: CDR1 SGHDN, CDR2 FVKESK. The CDR3 DNA, read in part, is TGTGCCAGCAGCCAAGGGACTTGGAGCTCCTACAATGAG. It specifies CASSQGTWSSYNE. The CDR3 reads in full as CASSQGTWSSYNEQFF.

This clone was counted a few times. The missing CDR3 end, 3 residues past where the read stops, is filled in from the germline J gene. The chain uses TRBV18 and TRBJ2-1, with TRBD1 identical over 9 bases. Trimming cost V 5 bases and J 9 bases; bases outside gene matches: 14. The CDR3 is made up of 16 amino acids. CDR1 KGHSH and CDR2 LQKENI come from the germline V gene. The DNA read from the CDR3 is TGTGCCAGCTCATTCGAACAGGGGGCGCTTTACGGTGAG. It encodes CASSFEQGALYGE. The whole CDR3 is CASSFEQGALYGEQFF.

This clone was picked up many times. At one end, the junction sequence differs from germline, possibly due to a read error. The read gets to within 3 residues of the CDR3 end, and the germline J gene fills in the rest. The genes are TRBV7-7 and TRBJ2-3; 11 bases fit TRBD1. The V gene's germline CDR1 is SSHAT and CDR2 FNYEAQ (reference sequence). The CDR3 runs to 16 residues. CDR3: CASSLVGTGGTDTQYF. The sequenced CDR3 bases are TGTGCTAGCAGCTTAGTGGGGACAGGGGGAACAGATACG.

This clone was picked up many times. Read coverage stops 3 residues before the CDR3 terminus; the germline J gene supplies the remainder. The V and J genes are TRBV14 and TRBJ2-3; a weak D match, TRBD1 (6 bases). Trimming took off 4 bases at V and 6 bases at J, with 14 bases between the two ends. Germline values: CDR1 SGHDN, CDR2 FVKESK. The CDR3 totals 14 residues. Incomplete CDR3 DNA: TGTGCCAGCAGCCGACAGGTTCCCACGGATACG. Translating gives CASSRQVPTDT. The complete CDR3 reads CASSRQVPTDTQYF. The full variable domain, in which reference TRBV14 and TRBJ2-3 provide the parts outside the CDR3, is EAGVTQFPSHSVIEKGQTVTLRCDPISGHDNLYWYRRVMGKEIKFLLHFVKESKQDESGMPNNRFLAERTGGTYSTLKVQPAELEDSGVYFCASSRQVPTDTQYFGPGTRLTVL.

This clone showed up many times. The CDR3: CATSSDLSGVEQYF. The CDR3 bases that were read are TGTGCCACCAGCAGCGACCTATCAGGGGTCGAG. J is TRBJ2-7 and V is TRBV15; D perhaps matches TRBD1 (6 bases). The read terminates 3 residues before the CDR3 end, so the remaining end is supplied by the germline J gene. V shed 3 bases and J shed 6 bases, with 15 bases lying between them. In germline, CDR1 is LNHNV, CDR2 YYDKDF (reference sequence). CDR3 size: 14 residues.

This clone was seen a few times. Read data end 3 residues before the CDR3 end; the end is taken from the germline J gene. The chain employs TRBV20-1 and TRBJ2-3; D unresolved. Germline-derived CDR1 and CDR2 are DFQATT and SNEGSKA (reference sequence). The CDR3 contains 15 residues. Between the trimmed V and J ends, which lost 2 bases and 1 base, there was a span of 13 bases. CDR3 DNA (partial): TGCAGTGCTAGAAATTTTCGGTCTCGCACAGATACG. Protein product: CSARNFRSRTDT. The CDR3, in full, reads CSARNFRSRTDTQYF.

This clone has ten or more counts. Read coverage stops 3 residues before the CDR3 terminus; the germline J gene supplies the remainder. The chain couples TRBV19 to TRBJ2-7; D perhaps matches TRBD2 (5 bases). V lost 5 bases, J lost 1 base, and 15 bases lay in between. The CDR3 spans 15 residues. Germline-derived CDR1 and CDR2 are LNHDA and SQIVND (reference sequence). The DNA read from the CDR3 is TGTGCCAGTAGTCCCGGCCCCAGACTATCCTACGAG. It codes for CASSPGPRLSYE. From start to end, the CDR3 is CASSPGPRLSYEQYF.

This clone is labeled medium-sized (0.01 to 0.1%). The read terminates 3 residues ahead of where the CDR3 ends, so the germline J gene completes it. The V gene is TRBV6-1, the J gene TRBJ2-6; no firm D call. Trimming pared 2 bases from V and 0 bases from J, leaving 8 bases between. The CDR3 length is 16 residues. Germline CDR1 MNHNS, CDR2 SASEGT. The sequenced part of the CDR3 DNA is TGTGCCAGCAGTGAACAGGCCGGCTCTGGGGCCAACGTC. Protein: CASSEQAGSGANV. From start to end, the CDR3 is CASSEQAGSGANVLTF.

This clone was seen at least ten times. The CDR3 extends 3 residues past the end of the read, so its final part is completed from the germline J gene. The rearrangement joins TRBV5-5 to TRBJ2-3; D remains unclear. Per the germline V gene, CDR1 is SGHKS and CDR2 is YYEKEE (reference sequence). V was trimmed by 3 bases and J by 2 bases, leaving 13 bases between them. The CDR3 has 15 amino acids. The part of the CDR3 DNA that was read is TGTGCCAGCAGCTCGCCCCAAAACAACACAGATACG. Its protein product is CASSSPQNNTDT. The entire CDR3 is CASSSPQNNTDTQYF.

As concerns this clone: Sequencing ends 3 residues short of the CDR3 end; the germline J gene provides the rest. V usage is TRBV18 and J usage is TRBJ2-5, with 7 positions matching TRBD1. The junction had 2 bases not matched to a gene; V was cut back by 3 bases and J by 1 base. Germline V gives CDR1 KGHSH, CDR2 LQKENI. The CDR3 has 14 residues. The DNA read from the CDR3 is TGTGCCAGCTCACCCCGGACAGGCCAAGAGACC. Translated: CASSPRTGQET. The entire CDR3 protein is CASSPRTGQETQYF. Using reference TRBV18 and TRBJ2-5 for the parts outside the CDR3, the full variable domain is NAGVMQNPRHLVRRRGQEARLRCSPMKGHSHVYWYRQLPEEGLKFMVYLQKENIIDESGMPKERFSAEFPKEGPSILRIQQVVRGDSAAYFCASSPRTGQETQYFGPGTRLLVL.